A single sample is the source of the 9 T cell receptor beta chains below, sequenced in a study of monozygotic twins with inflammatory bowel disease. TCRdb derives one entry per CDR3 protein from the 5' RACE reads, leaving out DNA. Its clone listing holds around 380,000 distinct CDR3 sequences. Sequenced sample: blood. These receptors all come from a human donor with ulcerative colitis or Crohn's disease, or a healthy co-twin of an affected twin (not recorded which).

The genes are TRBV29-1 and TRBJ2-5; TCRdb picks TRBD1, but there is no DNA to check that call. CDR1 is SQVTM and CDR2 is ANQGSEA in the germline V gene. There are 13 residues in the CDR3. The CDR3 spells CSVLGGRWETQYF.

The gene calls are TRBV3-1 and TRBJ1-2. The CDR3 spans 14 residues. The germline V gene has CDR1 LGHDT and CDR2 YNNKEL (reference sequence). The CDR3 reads CASSRTHGGYGYTF.

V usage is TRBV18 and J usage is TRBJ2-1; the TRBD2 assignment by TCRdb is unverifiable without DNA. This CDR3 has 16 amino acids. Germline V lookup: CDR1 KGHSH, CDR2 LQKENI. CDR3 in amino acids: CASSPRTSGPTNEQFF.

The chain's CDR3 is CAWGTGFRADTQYF. The V call is TRBV30, the J call TRBJ2-3; TCRdb selects TRBD1, and the lack of DNA leaves this call unchecked. The CDR3 is 14 residues long. Germline CDR1 reads GTSNPN; CDR2 reads SVGIG (reference sequence).

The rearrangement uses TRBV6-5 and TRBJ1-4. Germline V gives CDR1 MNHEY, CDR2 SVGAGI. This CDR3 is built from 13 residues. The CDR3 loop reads CASSLQSNEKLFF.

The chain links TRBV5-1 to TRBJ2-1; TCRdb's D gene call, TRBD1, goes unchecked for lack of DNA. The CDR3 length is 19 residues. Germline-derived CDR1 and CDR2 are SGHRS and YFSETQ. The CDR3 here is CASSSGQGKRLSSYNEQFF.

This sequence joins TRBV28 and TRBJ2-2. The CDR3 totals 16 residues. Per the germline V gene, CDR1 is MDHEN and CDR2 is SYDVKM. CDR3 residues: CASSPRRFPNTGELFF.

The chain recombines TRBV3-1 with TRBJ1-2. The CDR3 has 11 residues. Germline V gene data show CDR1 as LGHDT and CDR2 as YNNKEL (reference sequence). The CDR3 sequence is CASSSTVGYTF.

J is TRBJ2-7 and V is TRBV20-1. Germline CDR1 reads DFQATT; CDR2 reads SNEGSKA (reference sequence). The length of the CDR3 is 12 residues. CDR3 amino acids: CSARLRSYEQYF.